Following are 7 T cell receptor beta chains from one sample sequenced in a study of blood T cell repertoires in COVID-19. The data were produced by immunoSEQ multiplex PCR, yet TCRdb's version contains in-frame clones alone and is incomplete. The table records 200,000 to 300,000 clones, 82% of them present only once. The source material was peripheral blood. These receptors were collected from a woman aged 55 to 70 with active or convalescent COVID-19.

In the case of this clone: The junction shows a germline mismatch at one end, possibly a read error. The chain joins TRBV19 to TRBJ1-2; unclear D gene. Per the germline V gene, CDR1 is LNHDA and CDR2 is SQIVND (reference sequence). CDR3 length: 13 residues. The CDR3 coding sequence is TGTGCCAGTAGCCGGGGAGGCTATGCGGGCTACGTCTTC. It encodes CASSRGGYAGYVF.

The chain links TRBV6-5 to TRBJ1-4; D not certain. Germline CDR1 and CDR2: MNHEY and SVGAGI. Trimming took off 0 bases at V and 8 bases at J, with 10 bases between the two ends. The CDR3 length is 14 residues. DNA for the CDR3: TGTGCCAGCAGTTACTCCTATAGGGAGGAAAAACTGTTTTTT. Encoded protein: CASSYSYREEKLFF.

The chain's CDR3 is CAIRRTGGETQYF. Here the CDR3 DNA reads TGTGCCATCAGAAGGACAGGGGGGGAGACCCAGTACTTC. J is TRBJ2-5 and V is TRBV10-3, with 10 bases aligning to TRBD1. The CDR3 contains 13 residues. Germline CDR1 is ENHRY and CDR2 is SYGVKD. J gave up 5 bases and V 6 bases, and 3 bases lay outside the gene matches.

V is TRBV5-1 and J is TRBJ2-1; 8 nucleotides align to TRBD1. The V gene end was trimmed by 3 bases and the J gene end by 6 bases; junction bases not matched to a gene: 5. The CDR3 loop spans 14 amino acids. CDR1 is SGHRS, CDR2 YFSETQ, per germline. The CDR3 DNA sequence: TGCGCCAGCAGCTCCGGGACAGGACCCAATGAGCAGTTCTTC. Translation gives CASSSGTGPNEQFF. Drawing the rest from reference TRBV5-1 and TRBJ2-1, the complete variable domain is KAGVTQTPRYLIKTRGQQVTLSCSPISGHRSVSWYQQTPGQGLQFLFEYFSETQRNKGNFPGRFSGRQFSNSRSEMNVSTLELGDSALYLCASSSGTGPNEQFFGPGTRLTVL.

The CDR3 sequence: CASSFPRGQEGYTF. CDR3 nucleotide sequence: TGTGCCAGCAGTTTTCCCCGAGGGCAGGAGGGCTACACCTTC. This chain connects TRBV28 to TRBJ1-2; D call uncertain. This CDR3 has 14 amino acids. Trimming cost V 3 bases and J 8 bases, with 16 bases left between them. Germline CDR1 reads MDHEN; CDR2 reads SYDVKM.

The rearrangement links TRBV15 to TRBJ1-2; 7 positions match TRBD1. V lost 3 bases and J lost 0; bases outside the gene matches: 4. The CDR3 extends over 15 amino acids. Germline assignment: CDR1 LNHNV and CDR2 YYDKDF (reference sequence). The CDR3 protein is CATSSRDRANYGYTF. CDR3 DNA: TGTGCCACCAGCAGTAGAGACAGGGCTAACTATGGCTACACCTTC.

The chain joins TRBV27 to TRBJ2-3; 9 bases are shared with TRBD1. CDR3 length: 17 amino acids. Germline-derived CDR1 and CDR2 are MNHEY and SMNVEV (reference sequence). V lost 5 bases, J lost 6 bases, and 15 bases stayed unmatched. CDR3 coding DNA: TGTGCCAGCAGTCCCAAGACAGGGGGACTTCTGCGTGATACGCAGTATTTT. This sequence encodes CASSPKTGGLLRDTQYF.